Described below is a single TCR beta chain sequence and its context. This receptor's antigen is unknown. No quality values exist for individual bases; no much larger clone is one base distant. This sample stems from a study of shared clonotypes between healthy human individuals (dated by TCRdb to the early 2020s). With respect to the entire study: Two women and three men aged 18 to 49 years were included in the cohort. For each donor, three plates each were used for CD4 naive and CD4 memory, two plates were used for CD8 naive, and one plate was used for CD8 memory. Blood TCR repertoires of five healthy adults were deeply sequenced to estimate repertoire size and the extent of clonotype sharing between individuals. To increase sequencing depth and limit assay-specific biases, different laboratories used diverse techniques to prepare libraries and sequence TCR repertoires. Per donor, leukapheresis produced somewhere between about 0.94 and 9 billion PBMCs.

Using the deep immunoSEQ assay, multiplex PCR amplified TCR CDR3 regions from genomic DNA. Extracted genomic DNA from each cell subset was distributed evenly across all wells of several immunoSEQ 96-well plates, and each plate was treated as a replicate. For sorted subsets, around 0.2 ug genomic DNA, equal to tens of thousands of T cell genomes, was loaded into each replicate PCR. Purified libraries were quantified with a Qubit 3.0 fluorometer, sized on a Bioanalyzer 2100, and re-quantified with the KAPA Library Quantification kit. A separate single-read 150-cycle Illumina NextSeq 550 flow cell was used to sequence each immunoSEQ 96-well plate. From the authors' description of their analysis: Because the immunoSEQ output held only junctional sequences and lacked quality scores, the filtering could not match the filtering applied to full-length reads. To assign V/J genes and CDR3, sequences were annotated against IMGT germline references using PyIR, a Python wrapper for IgBLAST v1.9. Reads were filtered out if the reads had weak V/J assignments (E-value above 1e-6), no CDR3, stop codons, out-of-frame junctions, or ambiguous translated residues. V3J clonotypes were defined by identical inferred V gene, J gene, and CDR3 amino acid sequence. Percentage overlap between repertoires was calculated by dividing the number of shared unique clonotypes by the size of the smaller repertoire. Richness of each repertoire was evaluated using RTK rarefaction, the Chao1 estimator, and Recon v2.1 estimates of unobserved clonotypes. OLGA was used to compute generation probabilities for all TCRbeta clonotypes that the gDNA method yielded from a handful of donors. In TCRdb, the immuneACCESS table is reduced to in-frame sequences with V and J assigned. These tables do not hold every clone; where another copy was compared, an unresolved V gene accounts for under half, and the others remain unexplained. V and J calls and clone size are as listed in that table; D and trimming were resolved from the DNA. This sample holds some 2,500,000 clones; 85% to 95% were observed only once. The ten largest make up 0.3% to 0.45% of the sample.

The donors were healthy, HIV-negative adults with no recently reported acute infections or vaccinations. All donors were Caucasian adults living in Nashville, Tennessee, USA. CD4+ T cells were enriched by magnetic negative selection, after which naive cells were positively selected on CD45RA and the negative fraction was taken as the memory subset. Blood was obtained by leukapheresis, after which PBMCs were separated by Ficoll-Histopaque density gradient centrifugation and cryopreserved in liquid nitrogen vapor phase. Purity and quantity of every magnetically sorted T cell population were checked by analytical flow cytometry. Each sorted fraction had its genomic DNA isolated and then quantified by UV absorbance on a Nanodrop 2000c. The study at large found these results: Sampling was limited to blood, and TCR repertoires in tissue likely differ from TCR repertoires in blood. The small number of donors limited the genetic and exposure-history diversity represented. Across a handful of donors, around 5.4% of naive CD4, over 3% of naive CD8, 2% to 2.5% of memory CD4, and 0.4% of memory CD8 clonotypes were shared. Compared with non-shared clonotypes, clonotypes shared by all four sorted-subset donors had higher generation probabilities. Rarefaction of sorted-subset datasets indicated incomplete sequencing despite the large sequencing depth. Pairwise subsampling indicated that sequencing depth was expected to affect the degree of clonotype sharing among donors. Larger estimated clonotype richness was generally found for naive subsets than for memory subsets.

Inclusive of the bounding cysteine and phenylalanine, the CDR3 is 15 residues long. Of the read, only the CDR3 DNA is kept; its 45 bases are in frame from base 1. CDR1 MNHEY and CDR2 SVGAGI were looked up in the germline V gene. At the junction V is shortened by 6 bases and J by 1 base, with 16 bases in between. Here the chain combines TRBV6-5 and TRBJ2-7; a tentative D call is TRBD1 (5 bases match). The receptor's source is a man in his late teens or twenties in good health. Some clones in this sample may be carry-over from other donors' samples. Sequencing input: naive CD4+ T cells from PBMCs. The cell subset or site label, read with the paper, signifies: CD45RA+ positively selected. The sequence in DNA is TGTGCCAGCAGGCAGACAGCCTCAGGGTCCTACGAGCAGTACTTC. This sequence encodes CASRQTASGSYEQYF.